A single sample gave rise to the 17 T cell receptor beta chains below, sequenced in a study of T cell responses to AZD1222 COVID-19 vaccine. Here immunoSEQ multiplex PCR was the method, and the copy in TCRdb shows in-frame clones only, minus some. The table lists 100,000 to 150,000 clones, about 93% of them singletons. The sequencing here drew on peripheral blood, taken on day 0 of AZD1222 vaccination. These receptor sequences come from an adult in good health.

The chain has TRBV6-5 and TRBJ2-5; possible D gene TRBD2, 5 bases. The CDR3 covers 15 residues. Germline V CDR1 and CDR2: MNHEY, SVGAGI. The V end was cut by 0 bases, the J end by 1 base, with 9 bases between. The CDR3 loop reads CASSYSEVGQETQYF. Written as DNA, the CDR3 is TGTGCCAGCAGTTACTCGGAGGTGGGCCAAGAGACCCAGTACTTC.

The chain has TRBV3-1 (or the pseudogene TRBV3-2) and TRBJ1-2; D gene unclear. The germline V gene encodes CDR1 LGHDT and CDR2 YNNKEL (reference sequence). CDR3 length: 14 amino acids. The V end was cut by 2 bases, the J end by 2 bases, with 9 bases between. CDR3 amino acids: CASSQLGYNYGYTF. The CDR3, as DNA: TGTGCCAGCAGCCAACTCGGCTACAACTATGGCTACACCTTC.

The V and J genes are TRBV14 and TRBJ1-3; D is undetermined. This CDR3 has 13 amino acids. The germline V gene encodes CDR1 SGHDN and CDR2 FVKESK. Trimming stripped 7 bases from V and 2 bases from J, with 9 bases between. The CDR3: CASNEVPGNTIYF. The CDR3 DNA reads TGTGCCAGCAATGAAGTTCCTGGAAACACCATATATTTT. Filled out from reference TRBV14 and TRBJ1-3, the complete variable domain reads EAGVTQFPSHSVIEKGQTVTLRCDPISGHDNLYWYRRVMGKEIKFLLHFVKESKQDESGMPNNRFLAERTGGTYSTLKVQPAELEDSGVYFCASNEVPGNTIYFGEGSWLTVV.

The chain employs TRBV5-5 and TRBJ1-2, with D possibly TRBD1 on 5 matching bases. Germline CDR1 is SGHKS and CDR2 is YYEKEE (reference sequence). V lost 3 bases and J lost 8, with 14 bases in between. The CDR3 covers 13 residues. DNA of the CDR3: TGTGCCAGCAGCTCTGACGGCAGGACAGGCTACACCTTC. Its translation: CASSSDGRTGYTF.

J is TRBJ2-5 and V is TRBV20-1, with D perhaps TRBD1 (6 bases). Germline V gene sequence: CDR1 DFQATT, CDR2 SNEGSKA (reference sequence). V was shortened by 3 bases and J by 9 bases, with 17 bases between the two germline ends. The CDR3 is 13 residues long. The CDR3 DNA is TGCAGTGCTAGTGGTTCAGGGGCGCGAGCCCAGTACTTC. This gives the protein CSASGSGARAQYF.

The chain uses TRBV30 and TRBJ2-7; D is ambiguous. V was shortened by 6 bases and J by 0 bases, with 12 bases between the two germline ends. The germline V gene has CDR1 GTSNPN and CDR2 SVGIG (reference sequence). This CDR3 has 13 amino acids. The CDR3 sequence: CACRTEYSYEQYF. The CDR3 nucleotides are TGTGCCTGTAGGACGGAATACTCCTACGAGCAGTACTTC. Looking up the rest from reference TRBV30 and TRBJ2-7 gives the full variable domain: SQTIHQWPATLVQPVGSPLSLECTVEGTSNPNLYWYRQAAGRGLQLLFYSVGIGQISSEVPQNLSASRPQDRQFILSSKKLLLSDSGFYLCACRTEYSYEQYFGPGTRLTVT.

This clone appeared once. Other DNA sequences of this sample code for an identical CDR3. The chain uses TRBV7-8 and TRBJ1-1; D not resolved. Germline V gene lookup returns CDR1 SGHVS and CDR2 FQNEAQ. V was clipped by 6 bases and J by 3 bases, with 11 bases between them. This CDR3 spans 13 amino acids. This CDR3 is CASSLTDYTEAFF. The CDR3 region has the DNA TGTGCCAGCAGTTTAACCGACTACACTGAAGCTTTCTTT.

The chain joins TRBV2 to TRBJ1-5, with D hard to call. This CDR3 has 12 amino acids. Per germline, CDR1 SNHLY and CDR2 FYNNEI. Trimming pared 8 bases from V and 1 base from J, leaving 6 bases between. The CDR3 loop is CASRESNQPQHF. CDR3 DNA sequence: TGTGCCAGCCGCGAGAGCAATCAGCCCCAGCATTTT.

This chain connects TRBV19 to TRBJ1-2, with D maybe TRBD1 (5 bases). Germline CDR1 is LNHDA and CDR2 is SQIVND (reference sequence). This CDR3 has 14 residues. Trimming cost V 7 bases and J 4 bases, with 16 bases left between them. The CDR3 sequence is CASNQGEVLYGYTF. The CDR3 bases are TGTGCCAGTAACCAGGGTGAGGTACTCTATGGCTACACCTTC.

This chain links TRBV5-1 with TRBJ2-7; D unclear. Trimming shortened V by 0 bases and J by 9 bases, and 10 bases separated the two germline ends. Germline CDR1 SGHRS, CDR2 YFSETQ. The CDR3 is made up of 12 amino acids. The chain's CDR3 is CASSLGGEGQYF. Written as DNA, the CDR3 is TGCGCCAGCAGCTTGGGTGGGGAAGGGCAGTACTTC.

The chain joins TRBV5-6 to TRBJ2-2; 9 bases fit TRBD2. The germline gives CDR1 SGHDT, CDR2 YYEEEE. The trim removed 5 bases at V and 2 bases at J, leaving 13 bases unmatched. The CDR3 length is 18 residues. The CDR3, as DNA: TGTGCCAGCAGTTTTCAAATGACTAGCGGTCTTAACACCGGGGAGCTGTTTTTT. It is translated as CASSFQMTSGLNTGELFF.

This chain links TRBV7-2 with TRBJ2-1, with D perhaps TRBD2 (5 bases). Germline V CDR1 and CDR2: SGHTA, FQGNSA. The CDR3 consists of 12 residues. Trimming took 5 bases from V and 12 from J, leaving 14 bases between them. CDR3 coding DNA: TGTGCCAGCAGCCGGACTGGGGAGACGCAGTTCTTC. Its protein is CASSRTGETQFF.

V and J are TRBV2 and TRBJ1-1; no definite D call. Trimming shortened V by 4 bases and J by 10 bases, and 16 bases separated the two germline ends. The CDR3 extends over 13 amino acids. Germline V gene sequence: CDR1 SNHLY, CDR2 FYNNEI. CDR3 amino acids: CASSGLRAEGAFF. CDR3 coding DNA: TGTGCCAGCAGTGGTTTGAGGGCTGAGGGAGCTTTCTTT.

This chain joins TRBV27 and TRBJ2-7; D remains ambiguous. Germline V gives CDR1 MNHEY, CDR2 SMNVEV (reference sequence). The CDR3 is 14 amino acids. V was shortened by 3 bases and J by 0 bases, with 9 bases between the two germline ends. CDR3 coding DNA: TGTGCCAGCAGTTTGGGCGGTAGCTCCTACGAGCAGTACTTC. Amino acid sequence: CASSLGGSSYEQYF.

CDR3: CASRLAGAGELFF. DNA of the CDR3: TGTGCCAGCAGGCTAGCAGGGGCCGGGGAGCTGTTTTTT. The chain carries TRBV6-5 and TRBJ2-2, with D perhaps matching TRBD1 (6 bases). This CDR3 has 13 residues. With 6 bases removed from V and 6 bases from J, the gap between germline ends came to 11 bases. In germline, CDR1 is MNHEY, CDR2 SVGAGI.

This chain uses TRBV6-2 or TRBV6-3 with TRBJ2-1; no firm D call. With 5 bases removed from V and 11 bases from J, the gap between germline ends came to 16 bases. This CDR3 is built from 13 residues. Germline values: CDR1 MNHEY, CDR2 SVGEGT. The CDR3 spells CASSNTRTVKQFF. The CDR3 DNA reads TGTGCCAGCAGTAACACTCGGACGGTTAAGCAGTTCTTC.

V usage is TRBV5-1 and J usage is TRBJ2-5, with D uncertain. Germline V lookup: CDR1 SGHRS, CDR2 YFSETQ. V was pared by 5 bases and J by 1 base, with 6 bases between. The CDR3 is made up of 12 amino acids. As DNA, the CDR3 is TGCGCCAGCAGTCAGACCCAAGAGACCCAGTACTTC. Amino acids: CASSQTQETQYF. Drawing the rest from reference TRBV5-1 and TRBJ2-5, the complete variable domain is KAGVTQTPRYLIKTRGQQVTLSCSPISGHRSVSWYQQTPGQGLQFLFEYFSETQRNKGNFPGRFSGRQFSNSRSEMNVSTLELGDSALYLCASSQTQETQYFGPGTRLLVL.